This T cell receptor delta chain derives from a study of γδ T cells in repeated Plasmodium falciparum infection. Study as a whole: Timepoints: baseline, immediately before selected infections, and 21 days after every infection. Points from the study as a whole: Donors in Mali lived in a small rural village, largely one ethnic group.

TCRdb repeated clone calling on the multiplex PCR reads with CATT. The sample contains 80,000 to 95,000 delta-chain clones, 1.4% of which appear only once. This clone was recorded many times. Its antigen is currently unknown. The sequence was obtained from a pool of human donors (malaria-infected and uninfected, not separated). Sequenced input: gamma-delta T cells from blood.

CDR3 sequence: CALGVLKRSFLNTDKLIF. DNA for the CDR3: TGTGCTCTTGGGGTCCTTAAAAGATCCTTTCTGAACACCGATAAACTCATCTTT. The chain recombines TRDV1 with TRDJ1, with D hard to call. CDR3 size: 18 residues. V dropped 4 bases and J dropped 0 bases, with 21 bases sitting between them. CDR1 is TSWWSYY and CDR2 is QGS in the germline V gene.